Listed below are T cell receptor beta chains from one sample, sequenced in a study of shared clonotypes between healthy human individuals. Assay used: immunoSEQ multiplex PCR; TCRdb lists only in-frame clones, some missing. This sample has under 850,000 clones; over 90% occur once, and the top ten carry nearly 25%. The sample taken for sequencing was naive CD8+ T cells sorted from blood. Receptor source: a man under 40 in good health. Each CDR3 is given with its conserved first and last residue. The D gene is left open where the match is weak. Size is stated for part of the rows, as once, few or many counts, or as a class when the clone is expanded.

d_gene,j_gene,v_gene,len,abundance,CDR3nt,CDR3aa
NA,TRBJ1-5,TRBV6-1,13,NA,TGTGCCAGCAGTGAAGCGCTTTGGTGGCCCCAGCATTTT,CASSEALWWPQHF
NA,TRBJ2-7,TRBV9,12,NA,TGTGCCAGCAGCGTAGCTCTCTACGAGCAGTACTTC,CASSVALYEQYF
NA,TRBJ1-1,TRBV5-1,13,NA,TGCGCCAGCAGCTTTCTTGGCGACACTGAAGCTTTCTTT,CASSFLGDTEAFF
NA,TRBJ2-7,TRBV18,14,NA,TGTGCCAGCTCACCAAAGGGATCATCCTACGAGCAGTACTTC,CASSPKGSSYEQYF
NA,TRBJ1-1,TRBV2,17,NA,TGTGCCAGCAGTGAAGCGGGGACACCGAAACCAAACACTGAAGCTTTCTTT,CASSEAGTPKPNTEAFF
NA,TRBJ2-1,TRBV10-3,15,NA,TGTGCCATCAGTGAGCTTGCAGGGGTCGGAAATGAGCAGTTCTTC,CAISELAGVGNEQFF
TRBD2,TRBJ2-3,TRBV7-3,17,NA,TGTGCCAGCAGCTCCCTAGGGGGGACTAGCGACCCGGATACGCAGTATTTT,CASSSLGGTSDPDTQYF
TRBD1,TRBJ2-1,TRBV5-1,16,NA,TGCGCCAGCAGCACCACTCGACAGGGGTCCTACAATGAGCAGTTCTTC,CASSTTRQGSYNEQFF
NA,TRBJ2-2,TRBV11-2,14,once,TGTGCCAGCAGCTTGGCAGGGATTCCCGGGGAGCTGTTTTTT,CASSLAGIPGELFF
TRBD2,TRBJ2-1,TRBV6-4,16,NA,TGTGCCAGCAGTGAAACTAGCGGGAGAACGTTTAATGAGCAGTTCTTC,CASSETSGRTFNEQFF
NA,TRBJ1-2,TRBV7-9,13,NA,TGTGCCAGCAGCTTAGGTGTCAGCTATGGCTACACCTTC,CASSLGVSYGYTF
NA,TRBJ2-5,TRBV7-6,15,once,TGTGCCAGCAGCTTAGGACAGGGAGGATTGGAGACCCAGTACTTC,CASSLGQGGLETQYF
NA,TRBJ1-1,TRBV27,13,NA,TGTGCCAGCAGTTTCGGGAGGGGCACTGAAGCTTTCTTT,CASSFGRGTEAFF
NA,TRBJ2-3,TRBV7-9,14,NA,TGTGCCAGCAGCTCATGGGCCCGCACAGATACGCAGTATTTT,CASSSWARTDTQYF
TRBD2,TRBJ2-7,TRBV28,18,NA,TGTGCCAGCAGTTTGTACCTAGCGGGAGCCAAGTGGTGGTACGAGCAGTACTTC,CASSLYLAGAKWWYEQYF
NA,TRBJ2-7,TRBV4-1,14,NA,TGCGCCAGCAGCCAGCAGAACTTGCACTACGAGCAGTACTTC,CASSQQNLHYEQYF
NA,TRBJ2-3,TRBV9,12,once,TGTGCCAGCAGCGCCATAGCGGATACGCAGTATTTT,CASSAIADTQYF
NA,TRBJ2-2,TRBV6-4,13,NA,TGTGCCAGCCGGGACATCTACACCGGGGAGCTGTTTTTT,CASRDIYTGELFF
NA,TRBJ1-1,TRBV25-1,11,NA,TGTGCCAGCAGTTTCGGATTTGAAGCTTTCTTT,CASSFGFEAFF
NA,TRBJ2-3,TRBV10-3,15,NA,TGTGCCATCAGTGAGACGACGGGGGGCACAGATACGCAGTATTTT,CAISETTGGTDTQYF
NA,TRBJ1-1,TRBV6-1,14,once,TGTGCCAGCAGTGTTCCGGGCTTAGGCACTGAAGCTTTCTTT,CASSVPGLGTEAFF
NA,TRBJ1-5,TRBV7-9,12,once,TGTGCCAGCGCCGCCTACAATCAGCCCCAGCATTTT,CASAAYNQPQHF